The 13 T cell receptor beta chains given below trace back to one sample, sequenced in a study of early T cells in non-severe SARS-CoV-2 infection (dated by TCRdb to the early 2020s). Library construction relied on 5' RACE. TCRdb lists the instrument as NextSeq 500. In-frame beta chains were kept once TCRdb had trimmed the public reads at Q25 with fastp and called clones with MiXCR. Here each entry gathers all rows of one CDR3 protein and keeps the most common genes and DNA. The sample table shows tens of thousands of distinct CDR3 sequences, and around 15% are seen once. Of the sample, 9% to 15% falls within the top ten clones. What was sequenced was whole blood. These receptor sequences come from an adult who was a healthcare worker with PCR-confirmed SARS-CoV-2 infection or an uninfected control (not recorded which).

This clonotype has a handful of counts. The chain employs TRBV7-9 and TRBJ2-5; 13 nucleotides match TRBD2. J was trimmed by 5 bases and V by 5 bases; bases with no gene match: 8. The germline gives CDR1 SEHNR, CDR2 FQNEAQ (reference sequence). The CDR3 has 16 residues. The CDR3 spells CASSHGTSGEAETQYF. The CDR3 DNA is TGTGCCAGCAGCCACGGGACTAGCGGGGAGGCGGAGACCCAGTACTTC.

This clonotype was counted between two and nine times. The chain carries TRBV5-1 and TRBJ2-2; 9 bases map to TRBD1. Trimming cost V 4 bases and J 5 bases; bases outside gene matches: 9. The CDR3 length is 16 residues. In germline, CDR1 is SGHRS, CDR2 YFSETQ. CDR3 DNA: TGCGCCAGCAGCGCGCACCCGGGACAGGGTACCGGGGAGCTGTTTTTT. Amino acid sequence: CASSAHPGQGTGELFF.

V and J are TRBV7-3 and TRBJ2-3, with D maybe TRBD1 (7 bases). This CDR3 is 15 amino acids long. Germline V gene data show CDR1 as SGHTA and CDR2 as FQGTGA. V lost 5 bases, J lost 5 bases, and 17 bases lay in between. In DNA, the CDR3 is TGTGCCAGCAGCCTACGCGGAGGGGGCTTAGATACGCAGTATTTT. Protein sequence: CASSLRGGGLDTQYF. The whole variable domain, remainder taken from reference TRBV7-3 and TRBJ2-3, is GAGVSQTPSNKVTEKGKYVELRCDPISGHTALYWYRQSLGQGPEFLIYFQGTGAADDSGLPNDRFFAVRPEGSVSTLKIQRTERGDSAVYLCASSLRGGGLDTQYFGPGTRLTVL.

The chain's CDR3 is CASSLRDDTQYF. The CDR3 DNA reads as TGTGCCAGCAGCTTACGAGACGATACGCAGTATTTT. This chain joins TRBV5-4 and TRBJ2-3; D gene uncertain. CDR3 length: 12 residues. CDR1 and CDR2 (germline): SGHNT, YYREEE (reference sequence). Trimming removed 2 bases at V and 6 bases at J, with 7 bases between.

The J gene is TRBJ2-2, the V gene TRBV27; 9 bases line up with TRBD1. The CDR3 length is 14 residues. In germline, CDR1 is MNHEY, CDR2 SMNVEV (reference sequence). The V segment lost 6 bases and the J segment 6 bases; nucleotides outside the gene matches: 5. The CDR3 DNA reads TGTGCCAGCAGACTAGGACAGGGGCCCGGGGAGCTGTTTTTT. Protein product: CASRLGQGPGELFF.

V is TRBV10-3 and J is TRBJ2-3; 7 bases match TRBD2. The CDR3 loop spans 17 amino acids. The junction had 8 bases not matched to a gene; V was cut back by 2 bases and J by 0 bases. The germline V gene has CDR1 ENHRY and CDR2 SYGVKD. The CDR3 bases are TGTGCCATCAGTGAGCACGGATCGGGGGGAAGCACAGATACGCAGTATTTT. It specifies CAISEHGSGGSTDTQYF.

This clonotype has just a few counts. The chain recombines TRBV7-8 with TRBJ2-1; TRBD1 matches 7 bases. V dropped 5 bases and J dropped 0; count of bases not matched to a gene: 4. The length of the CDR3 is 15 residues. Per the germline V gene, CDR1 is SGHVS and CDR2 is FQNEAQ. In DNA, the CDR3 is TGTGCCAGCAGCCTCGACAGGGACTCCTACAATGAGCAGTTCTTC. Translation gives CASSLDRDSYNEQFF.

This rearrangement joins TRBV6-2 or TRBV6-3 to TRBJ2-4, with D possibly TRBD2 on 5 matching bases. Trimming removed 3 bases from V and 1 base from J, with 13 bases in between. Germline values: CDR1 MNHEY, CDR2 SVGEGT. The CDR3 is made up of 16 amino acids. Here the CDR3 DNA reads TGTGCCAGCAGTTATATGGGAGCTTCGGCCAAAAACATTCAGTACTTC. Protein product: CASSYMGASAKNIQYF.

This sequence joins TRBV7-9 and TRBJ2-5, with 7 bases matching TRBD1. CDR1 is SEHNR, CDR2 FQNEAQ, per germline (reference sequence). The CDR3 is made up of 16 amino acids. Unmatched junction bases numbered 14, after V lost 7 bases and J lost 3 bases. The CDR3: CASTSQGFFQEETQYF. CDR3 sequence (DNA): TGTGCCAGCACATCACAGGGGTTCTTCCAGGAAGAGACCCAGTACTTC.

Here the CDR3 reads CSVIQGEETQYF. CDR3 coding DNA: TGCAGCGTCATTCAGGGGGAAGAGACCCAGTACTTC. The chain joins TRBV29-1 to TRBJ2-5, with TRBD1 matching 7 bases. The germline V gene has CDR1 SQVTM and CDR2 ANQGSEA. The CDR3 is 12 amino acids. V lost 6 bases to trimming and J lost 3 bases; unmatched junction nucleotides: 4.

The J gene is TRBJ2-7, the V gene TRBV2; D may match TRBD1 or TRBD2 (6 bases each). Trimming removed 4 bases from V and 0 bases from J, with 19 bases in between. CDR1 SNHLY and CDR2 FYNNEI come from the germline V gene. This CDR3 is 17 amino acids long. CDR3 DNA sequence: TGTGCCAGCAGTGTGGTTAGCGGAAGGGGGTACTCCTACGAGCAGTACTTC. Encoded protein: CASSVVSGRGYSYEQYF.

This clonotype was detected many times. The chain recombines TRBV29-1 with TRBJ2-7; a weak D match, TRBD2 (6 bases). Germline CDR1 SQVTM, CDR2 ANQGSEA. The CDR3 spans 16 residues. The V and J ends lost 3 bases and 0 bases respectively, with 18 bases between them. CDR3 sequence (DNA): TGCAGCGTTGAGGGCCCGGGCGGGGACCTCTCCTACGAGCAGTACTTC. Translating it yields CSVEGPGGDLSYEQYF.

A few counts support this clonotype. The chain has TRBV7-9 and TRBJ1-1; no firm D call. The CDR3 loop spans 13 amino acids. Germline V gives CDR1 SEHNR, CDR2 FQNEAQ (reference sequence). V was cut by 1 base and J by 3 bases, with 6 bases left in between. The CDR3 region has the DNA TGTGCCAGCAGCTTAGGGATGGACACTGAAGCTTTCTTT. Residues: CASSLGMDTEAFF.